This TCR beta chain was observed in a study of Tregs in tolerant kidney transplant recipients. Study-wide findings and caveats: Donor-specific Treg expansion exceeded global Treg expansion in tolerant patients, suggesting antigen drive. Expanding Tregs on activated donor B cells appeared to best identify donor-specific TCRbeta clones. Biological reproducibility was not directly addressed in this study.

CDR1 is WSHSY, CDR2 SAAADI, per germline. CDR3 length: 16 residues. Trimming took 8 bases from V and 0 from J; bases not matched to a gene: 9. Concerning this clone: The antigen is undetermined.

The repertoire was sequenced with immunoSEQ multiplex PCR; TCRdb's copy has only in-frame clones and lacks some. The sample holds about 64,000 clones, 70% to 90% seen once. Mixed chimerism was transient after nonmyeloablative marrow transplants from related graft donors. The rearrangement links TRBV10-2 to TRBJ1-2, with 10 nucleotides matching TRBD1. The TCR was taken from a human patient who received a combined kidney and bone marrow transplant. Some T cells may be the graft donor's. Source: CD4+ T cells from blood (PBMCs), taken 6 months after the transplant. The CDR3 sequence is CASLRDRGGSNYGYTF. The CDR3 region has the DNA TGCGCCAGCCTCCGGGACAGGGGTGGATCTAACTATGGCTACACCTTC.